This record looks at one TCR beta chain sequence and its context. Its antigen is not yet known. Base qualities are not recorded, but no much larger clone differs from it by a single base. This specimen belongs to a study of immune cell composition in non-small cell lung cancer (TCRdb year 2017). For the wider study: Histologic subtype, mainly lung adenocarcinoma or squamous cell carcinoma, was assigned on the basis of H&E together with p63, CK5, Napsin A and TTF-1 immunohistochemistry. TCR-beta sequencing (Adaptive Biotechnologies) was performed on 34 paired NSCLC tumour and non-adjacent lung specimens plus 26 tumour-only specimens. Supplementary cohort #1, under twelve lung adenocarcinoma cases, had paired tumour/lung TCR-beta sequencing and TIL populations generated to assess tumour reactivity. A few tumour specimens that had TCR-beta data belonged to rare histological subtypes and were left out of the subtype comparisons. What the study reported, not specific to this receptor: Lung squamous cell carcinoma tumours had significantly higher Top 10 clone scores and productive clonality than lung adenocarcinoma tumours. The reactivity cohort contained only 10 to 11 cases, and the tumour-reactive clones were not shown to have sequences in common with the dominant in vivo tumour-associated clones. Across nine to ten adenocarcinoma cases, the maximal tumour-associated clone frequency showed a strong correlation with TIL tumour reactivity, but overall clonality showed no such correlation. Tumour-associated clones >0.5% were found in nearly half of NSCLC cases, namely in approximately 33% of adenocarcinomas versus less than 85% of squamous carcinomas. Smoking pack-years did not significantly correlate with tumour TCR-beta clonality.

The germline V gene provides CDR1 MNHEY and CDR2 SVGAGI. V is pared back by 2 bases and J by 0 bases, with 11 bases lying between the germline termini. From the cysteine up to the phenylalanine, the CDR3 has a length of 16 residues. CDR3 DNA is the only sequence kept; it has 48 bases, read in frame from the first base. From frozen aliquots of unsorted single-cell suspensions, genomic DNA was isolated using the QIAamp DNA kit. Tumour samples were surgically resected non-small cell lung cancer tissue. Tissues arrived within 2 hours after resection and were immediately processed into single-cell suspensions. Tissue was broken up mechanically, digested enzymatically with DNase I, collagenase I and hyaluronidase for under 35 minutes at 37 degrees C, and then filtered and RBC-lysed. TCR-beta CDR3 regions were amplified from genomic DNA by a two-step multiplex PCR, with the second step adding Illumina-compatible adaptors. TCR-beta immunosequencing was performed on an Illumina platform as a commercial immunoSEQ service. Per the source publication's procedure: Two measures summarised the repertoires: productive clonality, and Top 10 Clones, meaning the percentage of T-cell templates coming from the ten most frequent sequences. Values for productive clonality spanned 0 to 1, where a value of 1 indicated a monoclonal population. Tumour-associated clones, identified using log10 scatter plots, were defined as sequences that made up at least 0.1% of tumour T-cell templates and were not found in the matched non-adjacent lung. Student's t-tests were used for two-group comparisons, ANOVA was used for stages, and linear regression was used for relationships, with analyses conducted in GraphPad Prism7 and R. TCRdb retrieved this table from immuneACCESS and kept in-frame rearrangements only. Not all clones are present; in checked studies, unresolved V genes account for under half, and no reason is known for the remainder. The DNA gave D and trimming, while V, J and clone size come from that table. The sample has under 2,500 clones on record, around 86% of them singletons. The ten largest clones capture almost 4% of the sample.

The source material was lung tumor tissue. This sequence was found in a human donor with non-small cell lung cancer. The receptor chain draws on TRBV6-5 and TRBJ1-3, with the identity of the D gene unclear. In nucleotide form, the sequence is TGTGCCAGCAGTTACACACAATGGAGCTCTGGAAACACCATATATTTT. Translation gives CASSYTQWSSGNTIYF.